This T cell receptor (beta chain) was obtained from a study of vaccination effects on CD4 cells after COVID-19. Study in general: After the second dose, samples were taken at median day 72.

Viral peptide pools were used in the ViraFEST assay to expand antigen-specific CD4+ T cells, and sequencing came afterward. Subsequent to a culture period of more than 9 days, CD4+ T cells were isolated. It was two doses of either the BNT162b2 or mRNA-1273 vaccine that participants received. The authors replaced half the medium with IL-2 medium on days 3 and 7. About this clone itself: Its antigen is currently unknown.

TCRdb keeps only in-frame clones here, not all; method: immunoSEQ multiplex PCR. The sample consists of about 59,000 clones, around 80% of them appearing once. The CDR3 contains 17 residues. Germline CDR1 reads LGHDT; CDR2 reads YNNKEL (reference sequence). The V and J ends lost 3 bases and 0 bases respectively, with 17 bases between them. The TCR comes from a human donor who received a COVID-19 vaccine. V and J are TRBV3-1 (or the pseudogene TRBV3-2) and TRBJ2-5, with D perhaps being TRBD1 or TRBD2 (5 bases each). The material was CD4+ T cells from PBMCs cultured with HCoV-OC43 spike peptides, obtained after COVID-19 vaccination. Sample subset: HCoV-OC43 spike overlapping peptide pool stimulation. CDR3 protein: CASSQGVGRSYQETQYF. As DNA, the CDR3 is TGTGCCAGCAGCCAGGGGGTGGGAAGGAGTTACCAAGAGACCCAGTACTTC.